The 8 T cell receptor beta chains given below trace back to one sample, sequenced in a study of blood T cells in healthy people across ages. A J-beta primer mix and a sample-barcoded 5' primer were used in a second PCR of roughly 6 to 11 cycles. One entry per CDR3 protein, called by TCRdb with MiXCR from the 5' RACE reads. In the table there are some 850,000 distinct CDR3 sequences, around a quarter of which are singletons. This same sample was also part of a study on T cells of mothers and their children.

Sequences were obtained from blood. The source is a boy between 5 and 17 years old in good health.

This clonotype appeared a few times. DNA of the CDR3: TGTGCCAGCAGCCCGCCGGGAGTAGCGGGGTCCGGGGAGACCCAGTACTTC. This gives the protein CASSPPGVAGSGETQYF. V and J are TRBV9 and TRBJ2-5, with 8 bases fitting TRBD2. CDR1 SGDLS and CDR2 YYNGEE come from the germline V gene. CDR3 length: 17 amino acids. Losses at the gene ends were 4 bases for V and 5 bases for J; bases not matched to a gene: 16. Based on the CDR3 plus reference TRBV9 and TRBJ2-5, the full variable domain is DSGVTQTPKHLITATGQRVTLRCSPRSGDLSVYWYQQSLDQGLQFLIQYYNGEERAKGNILERFSAQQFPDLHSELNLSSLELGDSALYFCASSPPGVAGSGETQYFGPGTRLLVL.

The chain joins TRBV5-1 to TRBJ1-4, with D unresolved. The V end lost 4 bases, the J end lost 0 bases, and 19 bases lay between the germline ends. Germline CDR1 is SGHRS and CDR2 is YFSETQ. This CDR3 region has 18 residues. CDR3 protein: CASSHKRPGYATNEKLFF. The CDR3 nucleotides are TGCGCCAGCAGCCATAAACGTCCGGGCTATGCAACTAATGAAAAACTGTTTTTT.

The CDR3 DNA follows: TGTGCCAGCAGTTTCCGGGTTATGGATACGCAGTATTTT. Protein sequence: CASSFRVMDTQYF. The chain combines TRBV6-5 with TRBJ2-3; D remains ambiguous. The CDR3 length is 13 residues. Germline V CDR1 and CDR2: MNHEY, SVGAGI. The V gene lost 4 bases and the J gene lost 6 bases, with 11 bases spanning the gap.

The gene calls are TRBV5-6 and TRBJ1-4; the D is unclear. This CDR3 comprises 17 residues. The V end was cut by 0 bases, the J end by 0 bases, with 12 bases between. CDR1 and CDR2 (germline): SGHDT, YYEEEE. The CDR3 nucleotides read TGTGCCAGCAGCTTGGGGGTAGAACCTGCAACTAATGAAAAACTGTTTTTT. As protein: CASSLGVEPATNEKLFF.

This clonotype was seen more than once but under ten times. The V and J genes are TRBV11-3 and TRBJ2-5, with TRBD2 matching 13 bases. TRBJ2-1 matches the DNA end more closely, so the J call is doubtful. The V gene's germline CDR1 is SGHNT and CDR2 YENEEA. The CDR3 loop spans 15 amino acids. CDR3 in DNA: TGTGCCAGCAGCGTAGGGACTAGCGGGGTGAATGAGCAGTTCTTC. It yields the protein CASSVGTSGVNEQFF.

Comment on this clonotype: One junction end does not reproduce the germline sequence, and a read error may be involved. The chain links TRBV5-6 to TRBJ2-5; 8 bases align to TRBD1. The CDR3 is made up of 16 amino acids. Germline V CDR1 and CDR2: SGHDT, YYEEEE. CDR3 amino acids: CASSWKTWTGQEAQYF. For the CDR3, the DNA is TGTGCCAGCAGCTGGAAAACGTGGACAGGGCAAGAGGCCCAGTACTTC.

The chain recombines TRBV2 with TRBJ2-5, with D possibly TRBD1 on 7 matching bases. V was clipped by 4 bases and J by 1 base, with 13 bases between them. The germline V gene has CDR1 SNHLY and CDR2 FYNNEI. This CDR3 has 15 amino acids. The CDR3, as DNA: TGTGCCAGCAGTGTAGCGGCAGGGGGCCAAGAGACCCAGTACTTC. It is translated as CASSVAAGGQETQYF.

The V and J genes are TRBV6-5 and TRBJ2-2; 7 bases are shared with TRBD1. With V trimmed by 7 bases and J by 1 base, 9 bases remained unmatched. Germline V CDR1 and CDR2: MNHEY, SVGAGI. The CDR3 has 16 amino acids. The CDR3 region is CASIIEGALNTGELFF. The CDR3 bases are TGTGCCAGCATAATCGAGGGGGCTCTGAACACCGGGGAGCTGTTTTTT.